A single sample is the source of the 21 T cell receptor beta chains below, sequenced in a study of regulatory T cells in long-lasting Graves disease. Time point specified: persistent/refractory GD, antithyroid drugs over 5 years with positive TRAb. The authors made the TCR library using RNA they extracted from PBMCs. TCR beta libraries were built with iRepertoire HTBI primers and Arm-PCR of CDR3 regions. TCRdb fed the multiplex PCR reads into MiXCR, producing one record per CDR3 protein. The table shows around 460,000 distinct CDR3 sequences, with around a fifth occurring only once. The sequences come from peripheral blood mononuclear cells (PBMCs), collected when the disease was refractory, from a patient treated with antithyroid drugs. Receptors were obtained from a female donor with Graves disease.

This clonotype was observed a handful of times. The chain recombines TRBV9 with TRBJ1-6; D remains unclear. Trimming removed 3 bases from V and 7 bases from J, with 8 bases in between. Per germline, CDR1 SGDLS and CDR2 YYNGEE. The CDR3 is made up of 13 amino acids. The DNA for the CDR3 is TGTGCCAGCAGCGCAAGTTCAAATTCACCCCTCCACTTT. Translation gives CASSASSNSPLHF.

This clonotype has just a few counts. CDR3: CASSEGVLTSDEQYF. The DNA for the CDR3 is TGTGCCAGCAGTGAAGGGGTCTTAACTAGCGACGAGCAGTACTTC. J is TRBJ2-7 and V is TRBV6-1; TRBD2 aligns across 7 bases. Germline-derived CDR1 and CDR2 are MNHNS and SASEGT. The V and J ends lost 1 base and 5 bases, in that order; junction bases with no gene match: 8. The CDR3 totals 15 residues.

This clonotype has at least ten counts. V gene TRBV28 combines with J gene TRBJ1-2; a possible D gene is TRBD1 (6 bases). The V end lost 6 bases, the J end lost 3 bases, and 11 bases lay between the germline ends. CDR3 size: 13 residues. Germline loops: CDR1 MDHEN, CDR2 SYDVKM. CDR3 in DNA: TGTGCCAGCAGGACTCAGGGGCACTATGGCTACACCTTC. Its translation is CASRTQGHYGYTF.

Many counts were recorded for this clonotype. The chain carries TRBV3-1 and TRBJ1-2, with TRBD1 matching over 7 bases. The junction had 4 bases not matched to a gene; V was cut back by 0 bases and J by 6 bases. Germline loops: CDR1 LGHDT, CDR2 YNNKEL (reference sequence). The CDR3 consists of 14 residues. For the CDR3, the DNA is TGTGCCAGCAGCCAAGAAAACAGGGGCAATGGCTACACCTTC. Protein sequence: CASSQENRGNGYTF.

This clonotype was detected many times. This chain's CDR3 is CASIQGGGETQYF. CDR3 bases: TGTGCCAGCATCCAGGGGGGTGGCGAGACCCAGTACTTC. The chain recombines TRBV7-2 with TRBJ2-5; TRBD1 is a possible D gene (7 bases). Germline V gene sequence: CDR1 SGHTA, CDR2 FQGNSA. V dropped 7 bases and J dropped 5 bases, with 14 bases sitting between them. The CDR3 contains 13 residues.

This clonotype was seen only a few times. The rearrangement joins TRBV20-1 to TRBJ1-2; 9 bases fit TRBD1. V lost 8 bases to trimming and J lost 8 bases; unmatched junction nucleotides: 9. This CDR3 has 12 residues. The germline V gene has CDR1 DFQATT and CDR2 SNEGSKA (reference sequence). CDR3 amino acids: CSKGQGEKGYTF. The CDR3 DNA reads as TGCAGTAAGGGACAGGGTGAGAAAGGCTACACCTTC.

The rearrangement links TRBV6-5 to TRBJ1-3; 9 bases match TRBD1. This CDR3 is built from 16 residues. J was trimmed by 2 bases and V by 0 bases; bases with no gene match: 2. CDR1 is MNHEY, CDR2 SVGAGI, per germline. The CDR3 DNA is TGTGCCAGCAGTTACTCCGGGACAGGGACTGGAAACACCATATATTTT. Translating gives CASSYSGTGTGNTIYF.

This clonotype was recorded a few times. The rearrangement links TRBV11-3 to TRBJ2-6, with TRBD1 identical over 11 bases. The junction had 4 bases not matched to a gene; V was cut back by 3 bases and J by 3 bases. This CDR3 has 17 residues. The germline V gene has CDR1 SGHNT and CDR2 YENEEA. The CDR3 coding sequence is TGTGCCAGCAGCTTCAGGACAGGGGGCAGTGGGGCCAACGTCCTGACTTTC. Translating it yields CASSFRTGGSGANVLTF.

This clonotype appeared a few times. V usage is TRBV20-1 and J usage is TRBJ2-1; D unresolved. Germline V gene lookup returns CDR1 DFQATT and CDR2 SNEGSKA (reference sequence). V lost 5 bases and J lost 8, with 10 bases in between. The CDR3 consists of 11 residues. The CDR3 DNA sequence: TGCAGTGCTCCACTCTTGGATGAGCAGTTCTTC. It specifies CSAPLLDEQFF.

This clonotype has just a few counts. The CDR3 nucleotides read TGTGCCAGTAGTGCGAGGGGGGGATTGGATGGCTACACCTTC. Translation: CASSARGGLDGYTF. J is TRBJ1-2 and V is TRBV19; D is perhaps TRBD1 (6 bases). CDR1 is LNHDA, CDR2 SQIVND, per germline (reference sequence). This CDR3 contains 14 residues. Trimming left V 5 bases short and J 6 bases short, with 16 bases between.

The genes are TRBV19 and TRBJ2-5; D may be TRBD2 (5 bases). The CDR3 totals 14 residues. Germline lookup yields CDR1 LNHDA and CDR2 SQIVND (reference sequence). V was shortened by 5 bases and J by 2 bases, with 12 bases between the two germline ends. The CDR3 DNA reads TGTGCCAGTAGTGCTTTCGGCGGGCAAGAGACCCAGTACTTC. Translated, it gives CASSAFGGQETQYF. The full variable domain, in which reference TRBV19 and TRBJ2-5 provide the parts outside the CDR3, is DGGITQSPKYLFRKEGQNVTLSCEQNLNHDAMYWYRQDPGQGLRLIYYSQIVNDFQKGDIAEGYSVSREKKESFPLTVTSAQKNPTAFYLCASSAFGGQETQYFGPGTRLLVL.

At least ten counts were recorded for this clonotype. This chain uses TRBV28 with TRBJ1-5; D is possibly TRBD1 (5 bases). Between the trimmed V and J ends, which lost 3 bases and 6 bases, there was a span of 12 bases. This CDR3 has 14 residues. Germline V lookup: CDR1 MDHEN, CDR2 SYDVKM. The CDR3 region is CASSLVGEGQPQHF. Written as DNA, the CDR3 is TGTGCCAGCAGTTTGGTAGGGGAAGGTCAGCCCCAGCATTTT.

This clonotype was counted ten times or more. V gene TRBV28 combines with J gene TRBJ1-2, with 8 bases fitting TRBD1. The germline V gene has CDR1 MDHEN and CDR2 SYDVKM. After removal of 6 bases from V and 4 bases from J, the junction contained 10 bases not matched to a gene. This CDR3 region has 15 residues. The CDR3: CASSQPDRVPYGYTF. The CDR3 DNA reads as TGTGCCAGCAGCCAACCGGACAGGGTGCCCTATGGCTACACCTTC.

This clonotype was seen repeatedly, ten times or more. DNA for the CDR3: TGTGCCAGCAGTTCGAATGGGGCCCCCGGGATGAACACTGAAGCTTTCTTT. It yields the protein CASSSNGAPGMNTEAFF. The J gene is TRBJ1-1, the V gene TRBV28; weak D call: TRBD1 (5 bases). Germline-derived CDR1 and CDR2 are MDHEN and SYDVKM. The CDR3 runs 17 residues. With 4 bases removed from V and 0 bases from J, the gap between germline ends came to 18 bases.

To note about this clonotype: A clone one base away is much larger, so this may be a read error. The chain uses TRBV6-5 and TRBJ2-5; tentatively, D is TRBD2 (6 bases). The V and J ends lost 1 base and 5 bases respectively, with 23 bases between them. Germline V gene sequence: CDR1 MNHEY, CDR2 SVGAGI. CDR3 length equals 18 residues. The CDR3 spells CASSYFFSSAGSKETQYF. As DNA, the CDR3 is TGTGCCAGCAGTTACTTCTTTTCTTCGGCGGGATCAAAGGAGACCCAGTACTTC.

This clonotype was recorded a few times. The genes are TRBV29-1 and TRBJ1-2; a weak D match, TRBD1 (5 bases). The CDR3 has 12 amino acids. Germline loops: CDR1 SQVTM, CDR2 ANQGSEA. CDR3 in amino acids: CSIFDSLYGYTF. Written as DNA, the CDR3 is TGCTCTATATTCGACAGCCTCTATGGCTACACCTTC.

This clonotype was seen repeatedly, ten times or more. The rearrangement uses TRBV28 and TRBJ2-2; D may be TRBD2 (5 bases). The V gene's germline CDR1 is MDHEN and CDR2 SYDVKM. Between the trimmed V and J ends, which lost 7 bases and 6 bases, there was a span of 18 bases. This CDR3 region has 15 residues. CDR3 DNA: TGTGCCAGCATCACTAGTTTAGATCTTGCCGGGGAGCTGTTTTTT. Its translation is CASITSLDLAGELFF. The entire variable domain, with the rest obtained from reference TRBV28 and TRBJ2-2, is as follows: DVKVTQSSRYLVKRTGEKVFLECVQDMDHENMFWYRQDPGLGLRLIYFSYDVKMKEKGDIPEGYSVSREKKERFSLILESASTNQTSMYLCASITSLDLAGELFFGEGSRLTVL.

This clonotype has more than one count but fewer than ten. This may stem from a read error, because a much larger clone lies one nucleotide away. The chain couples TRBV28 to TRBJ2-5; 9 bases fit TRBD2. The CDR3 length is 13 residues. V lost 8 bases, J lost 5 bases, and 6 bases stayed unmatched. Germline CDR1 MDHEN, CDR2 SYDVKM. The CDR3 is CASGSSGMETQYF. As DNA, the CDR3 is TGTGCCAGCGGTTCTAGCGGGATGGAGACCCAGTACTTC. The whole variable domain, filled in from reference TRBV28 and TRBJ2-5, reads DVKVTQSSRYLVKRTGEKVFLECVQDMDHENMFWYRQDPGLGLRLIYFSYDVKMKEKGDIPEGYSVSREKKERFSLILESASTNQTSMYLCASGSSGMETQYFGPGTRLLVL.

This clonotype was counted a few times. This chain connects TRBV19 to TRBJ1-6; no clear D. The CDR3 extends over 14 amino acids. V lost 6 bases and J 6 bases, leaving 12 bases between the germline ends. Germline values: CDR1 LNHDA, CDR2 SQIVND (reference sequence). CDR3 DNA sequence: TGTGCCAGTAGGATCCCAGCGGGTAATTCACCCCTCCACTTT. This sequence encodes CASRIPAGNSPLHF.

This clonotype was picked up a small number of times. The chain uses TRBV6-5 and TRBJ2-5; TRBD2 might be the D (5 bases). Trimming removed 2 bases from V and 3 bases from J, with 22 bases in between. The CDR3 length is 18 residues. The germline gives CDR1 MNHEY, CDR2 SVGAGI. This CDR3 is CASSYRPWWLADKETQYF. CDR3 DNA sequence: TGTGCCAGCAGTTACCGCCCCTGGTGGCTAGCTGATAAAGAGACCCAGTACTTC.

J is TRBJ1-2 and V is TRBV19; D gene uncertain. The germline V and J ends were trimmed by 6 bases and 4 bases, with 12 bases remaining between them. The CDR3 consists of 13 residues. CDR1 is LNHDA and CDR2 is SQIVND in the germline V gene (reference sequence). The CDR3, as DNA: TGTGCCAGTAGCTCCGGGAGTCCCTATGGCTACACCTTC. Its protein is CASSSGSPYGYTF.